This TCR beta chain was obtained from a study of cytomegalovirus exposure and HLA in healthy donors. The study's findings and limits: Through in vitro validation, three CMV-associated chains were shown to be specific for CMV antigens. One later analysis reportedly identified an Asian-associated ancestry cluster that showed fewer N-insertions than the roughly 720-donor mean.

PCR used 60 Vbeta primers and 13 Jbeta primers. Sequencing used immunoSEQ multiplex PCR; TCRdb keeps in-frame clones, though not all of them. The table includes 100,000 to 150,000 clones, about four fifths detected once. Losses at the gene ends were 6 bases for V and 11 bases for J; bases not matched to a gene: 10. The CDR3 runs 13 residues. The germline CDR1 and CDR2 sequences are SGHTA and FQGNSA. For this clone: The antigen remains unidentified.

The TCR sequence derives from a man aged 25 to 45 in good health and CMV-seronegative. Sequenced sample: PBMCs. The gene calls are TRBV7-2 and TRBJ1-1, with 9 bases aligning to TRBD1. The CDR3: CASSYGQGRLAFF. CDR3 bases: TGTGCCAGCAGTTACGGACAGGGGAGGTTGGCTTTCTTT.